This T cell receptor (beta chain) derives from a study of prognosis after radiotherapy for stage I lung cancer. The CDR3 runs to 14 residues. CDR1 SNHLY and CDR2 FYNNEI come from the germline V gene. Whole-study results and caveats: Unique TCR clone counts went down once patients had stereotactic body radiation therapy, median roughly 9,300 versus 7,200.

In its sample, this clonotype ranks as medium-sized (0.01 to 0.1%). Its matching antigen is unknown. With two-round multiplex PCR, TCR beta CDR3 sequences were amplified from genomic DNA. Every TRBV and TRBJ gene had its own specific primer in first-round PCR. TCRdb fed the multiplex PCR reads into MiXCR, producing one record per CDR3 protein. In the table there are 12,000 or so distinct CDR3 sequences, around 40% of which are singletons. The chain joins TRBV2 to TRBJ2-5, with D maybe TRBD1 (5 bases). The J call may not be correct, given that the DNA end is closer to TRBJ2-1. The source of this sequence is a donor aged 50 or older with non-small cell lung cancer. The sequencing here drew on PBMCs, taken before or after stereotactic body radiation therapy (not recorded which). CDR3 sequence (DNA): TGTGCCAGCAGTGTTGACAGTCCGGTCAATGAGCAGTTCTTC. Translated, it gives CASSVDSPVNEQFF.